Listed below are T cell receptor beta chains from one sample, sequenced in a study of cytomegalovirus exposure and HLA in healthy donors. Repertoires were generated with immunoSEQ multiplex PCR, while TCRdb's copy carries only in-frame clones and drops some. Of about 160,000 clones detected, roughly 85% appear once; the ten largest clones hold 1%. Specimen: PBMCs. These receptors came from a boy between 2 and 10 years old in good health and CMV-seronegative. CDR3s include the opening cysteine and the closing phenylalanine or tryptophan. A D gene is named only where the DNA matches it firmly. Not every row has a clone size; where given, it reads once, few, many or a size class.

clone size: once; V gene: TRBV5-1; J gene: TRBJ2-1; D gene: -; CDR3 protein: CASSLFQGAGEQFF; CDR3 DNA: TGCGCCAGCAGCTTATTCCAGGGTGCCGGTGAGCAGTTCTTC
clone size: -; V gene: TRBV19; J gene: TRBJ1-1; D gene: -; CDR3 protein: CASSIGPQNTEAFF; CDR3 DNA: TGTGCCAGTAGTATTGGGCCACAGAACACTGAAGCTTTCTTT
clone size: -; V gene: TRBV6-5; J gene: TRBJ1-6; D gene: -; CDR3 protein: CASSLQKLAPPLHF; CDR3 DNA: TGTGCCAGCAGCCTACAGAAACTCGCTCCCCCCCTCCACTTT
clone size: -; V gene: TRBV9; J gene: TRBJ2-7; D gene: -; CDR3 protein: CASSGGGRPEQYF; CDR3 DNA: TGTGCCAGCAGCGGAGGAGGCAGGCCCGAGCAGTACTTC
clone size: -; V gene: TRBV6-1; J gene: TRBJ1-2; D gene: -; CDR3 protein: CASSEPGRYGYTF; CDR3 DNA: TGTGCCAGCAGTGAACCAGGTCGCTATGGCTACACCTTC
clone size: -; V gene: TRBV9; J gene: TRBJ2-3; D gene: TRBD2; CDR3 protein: CASSGTSGREDTQYF; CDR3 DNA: TGTGCCAGCAGCGGCACTAGCGGGCGGGAAGATACGCAGTATTTT
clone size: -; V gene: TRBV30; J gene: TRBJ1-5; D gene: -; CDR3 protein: CAWSPSPGLQNQPQHF; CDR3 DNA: TGTGCCTGGAGTCCCTCCCCCGGACTCCAAAATCAGCCCCAGCATTTT
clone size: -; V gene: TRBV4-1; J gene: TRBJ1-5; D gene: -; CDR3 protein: CASSQVGAGEMPQHF; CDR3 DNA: TGCGCCAGCAGCCAAGTGGGGGCGGGGGAGATGCCCCAGCATTTT
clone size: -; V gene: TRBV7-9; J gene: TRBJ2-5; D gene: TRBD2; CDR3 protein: CSSSSNQGLAGRETQYF; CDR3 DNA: TGTTCCAGCAGCTCAAACCAGGGACTAGCGGGGAGAGAGACCCAGTACTTC
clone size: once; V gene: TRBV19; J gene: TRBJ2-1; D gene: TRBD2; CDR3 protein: CASSIVAGGNEQFF; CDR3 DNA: TGTGCCAGTAGTATTGTAGCGGGGGGGAATGAGCAGTTCTTC
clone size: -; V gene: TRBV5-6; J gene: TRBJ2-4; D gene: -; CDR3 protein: CASSQISGKNIQYF; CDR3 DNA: TGTGCCAGCAGCCAGATTTCGGGGAAAAACATTCAGTACTTC
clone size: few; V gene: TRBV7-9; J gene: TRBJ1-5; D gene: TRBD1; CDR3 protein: CASSFGTGGNQPQHF; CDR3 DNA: TGTGCCAGCAGCTTTGGGACAGGGGGCAATCAGCCCCAGCATTTT
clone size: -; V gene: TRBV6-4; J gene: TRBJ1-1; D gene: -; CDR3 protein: CASSVPRVPTEAFF; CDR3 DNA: TGTGCCAGCAGTGTCCCGAGGGTACCCACTGAAGCTTTCTTT
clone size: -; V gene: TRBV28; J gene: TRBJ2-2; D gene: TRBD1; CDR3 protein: CASSSDGTGHTGELFF; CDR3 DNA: TGTGCCAGCAGTTCTGATGGGACAGGGCACACCGGGGAGCTGTTTTTT
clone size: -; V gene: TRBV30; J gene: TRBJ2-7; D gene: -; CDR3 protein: CAWSVSGWGPSYEQYF; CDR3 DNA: TGTGCCTGGAGTGTATCGGGCTGGGGCCCTTCTTACGAGCAGTACTTC
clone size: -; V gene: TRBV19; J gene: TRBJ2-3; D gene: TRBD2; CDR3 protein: CASSNSGGNTDTQYF; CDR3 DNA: TGTGCCAGTAGTAACAGCGGGGGGAACACAGATACGCAGTATTTT
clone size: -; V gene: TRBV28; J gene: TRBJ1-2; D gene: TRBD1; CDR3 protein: CASSLGDRATTFNYGYTF; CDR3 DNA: TGTGCCAGCAGTTTAGGGGACAGGGCAACCACATTTAACTATGGCTACACCTTC
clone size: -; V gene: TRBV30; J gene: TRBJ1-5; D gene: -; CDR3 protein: CAWSVSGINQPQHF; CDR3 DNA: TGTGCCTGGAGCGTTTCCGGGATCAATCAGCCCCAGCATTTT
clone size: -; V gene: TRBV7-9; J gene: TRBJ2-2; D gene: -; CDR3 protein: CASSSDRYTGELFF; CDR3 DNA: TGTGCCAGCAGCTCCGACAGATACACCGGGGAGCTGTTTTTT
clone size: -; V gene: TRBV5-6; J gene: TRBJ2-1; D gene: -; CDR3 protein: CASSLTPFSGNEQFF; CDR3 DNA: TGTGCCAGCAGCTTGACCCCCTTTAGCGGAAATGAGCAGTTCTTC
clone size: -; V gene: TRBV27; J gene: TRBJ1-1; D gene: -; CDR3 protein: CASSLYRVRDTEAFF; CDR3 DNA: TGTGCCAGCAGTCTATACAGGGTGCGGGACACTGAAGCTTTCTTT
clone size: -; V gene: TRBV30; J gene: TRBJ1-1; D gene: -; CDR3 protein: CAWSVRGSGQFFEAFF; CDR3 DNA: TGTGCCTGGAGTGTAAGGGGATCAGGACAGTTTTTTGAAGCTTTCTTT
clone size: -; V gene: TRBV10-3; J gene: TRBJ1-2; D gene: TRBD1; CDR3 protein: CAISESLAGGCGYTF; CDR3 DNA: TGTGCCATCAGTGAGTCGTTGGCAGGGGGTTGTGGCTACACCTTC
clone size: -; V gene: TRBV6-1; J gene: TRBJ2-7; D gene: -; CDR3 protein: CASSASGLKEQYF; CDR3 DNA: TGTGCCAGCAGTGCCTCCGGGTTGAAAGAGCAGTACTTC
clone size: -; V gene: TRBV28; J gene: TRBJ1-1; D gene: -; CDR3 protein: CASGWGGTEAFF; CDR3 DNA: TGTGCCAGCGGATGGGGGGGCACTGAAGCTTTCTTT
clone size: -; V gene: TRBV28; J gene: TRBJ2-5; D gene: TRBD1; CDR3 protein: CASSLGTGGQETQYF; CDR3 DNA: TGTGCCAGCAGTTTGGGGACAGGGGGTCAAGAGACCCAGTACTTC
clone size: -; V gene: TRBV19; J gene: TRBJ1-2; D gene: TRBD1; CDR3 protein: CASSPDRVGGYTF; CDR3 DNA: TGTGCCAGTAGTCCCGACAGGGTTGGTGGCTACACCTTC
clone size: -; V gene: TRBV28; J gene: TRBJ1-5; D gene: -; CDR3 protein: CASSPGGDSDQPQHF; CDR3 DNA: TGTGCCAGCAGCCCCGGGGGGGACTCGGATCAGCCCCAGCATTTT
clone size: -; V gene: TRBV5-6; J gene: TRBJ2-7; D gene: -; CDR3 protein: CASSLGGIYEQYF; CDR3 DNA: TGTGCCAGCAGCTTGGGCGGAATCTACGAGCAGTACTTC